This TCR beta chain was sequenced in a study of Ad26.COV2.S vaccination and SARS-CoV-2 variants. Looking at the study overall: Ad26.COV2.S given intramuscularly, once or twice 56 days apart.

Treatment given: around 19 received Ad26.COV2.S at low or high dose, single or two shots; several received placebo; per-sample allocation not given. The samples date from day 63 after the first vaccine or placebo injection. Repertoires were generated with immunoSEQ multiplex PCR, while TCRdb's copy carries only in-frame clones and drops some. The sample includes 400,000 to 450,000 clones, less than 95% of them seen just once. The germline V gene has CDR1 SQVTM and CDR2 ANQGSEA. Trimming removed 3 bases from V and 6 bases from J; junction bases left unmatched: 3. The CDR3 covers 13 residues. The chain recombines TRBV29-1 with TRBJ2-7; 12 bases line up with TRBD1. The input for sequencing was peripheral blood, taken in a trial of Ad26.COV2.S vaccine versus placebo. This clonotype originated in a person aged 18-60 years who received the Ad26.COV2.S COVID-19 vaccine or a placebo. The CDR3 coding sequence is TGCAGCGTTGAGGGGACAGGGGGCGGCGAGCAGTACTTC. Its translation is CSVEGTGGGEQYF.